Each of the 24 T cell receptor beta chains below was sequenced from the same sample in a study of T cells in localized non-small cell lung cancer (dated by TCRdb to 2018 to 2021). Libraries were constructed by the immunoSEQ multiplex PCR assay. The table was pulled from immuneACCESS by TCRdb, which kept in-frame rearrangements only. Such tables lose some clones; where checked, under half of the loss comes from unresolved V genes, and the rest has no known cause. Recorded for this sample are about 70,000 clones; about 86% of them occurred a single time. Roughly 22% of the sample comes from the top ten. The source was peripheral blood, collected before any cancer treatment. The receptors stem from a male donor at least 60 years old with stage III squamous cell lung carcinoma.

The gene calls are TRBV7-2 and TRBJ2-5, with D possibly being TRBD1 (6 bases). This CDR3 is 15 amino acids long. V lost 5 bases, J lost 5 bases, and 18 bases lay in between. Germline loops: CDR1 SGHTA, CDR2 FQGNSA. CDR3 DNA: TGTGCCAGCAGCAGACAGGCTTACCCGGGGGAGACCCAGTACTTC. It encodes CASSRQAYPGETQYF.

The V and J genes are TRBV7-6 and TRBJ2-3; 9 bases match TRBD1. This CDR3 has 15 residues. Per germline, CDR1 SGHVS and CDR2 FNYEAQ. J lost 2 bases, V lost 1 base, and 1 base had no gene match. CDR3 protein: CASSLGTGDTDTQYF. CDR3 bases: TGTGCCAGCAGCTTAGGGACAGGGGACACAGATACGCAGTATTTT.

The chain is built from TRBV30 and TRBJ1-5; 9 bases map to TRBD1. CDR1 is GTSNPN, CDR2 SVGIG, per germline (reference sequence). With 3 bases clipped from V and 7 bases from J, the junction kept 10 bases outside the gene matches. This CDR3 is built from 15 residues. The CDR3 DNA is TGTGCCTGGAGACGGGAAGGACAGGGGAGACAGCCCCAGCATTTT. It yields the protein CAWRREGQGRQPQHF.

CDR3: CASSSSGAPETIYF. Written as DNA, the CDR3 is TGTGCCAGCAGTTCGTCAGGGGCGCCAGAGACCATATATTTT. The chain has TRBV6-5 and TRBJ1-3; a weak D match, TRBD1 (6 bases). Trimming removed 4 bases at V and 10 bases at J, with 17 bases between. The CDR3 spans 14 residues. Germline V CDR1 and CDR2: MNHEY, SVGAGI.

The chain has TRBV7-2 and TRBJ1-6, with D perhaps matching TRBD1 (5 bases). Germline CDR1 SGHTA, CDR2 FQGNSA. The CDR3 covers 13 residues. Trimming stripped 5 bases from V and 13 bases from J, with 15 bases between. The CDR3 DNA is TGTGCCAGCAGCCGGGACCCCGGAGGTCCCCTCCACTTT. It translates to CASSRDPGGPLHF. Based on the CDR3 plus reference TRBV7-2 and TRBJ1-6, the full variable domain is GAGVSQSPSNKVTEKGKDVELRCDPISGHTALYWYRQSLGQGLEFLIYFQGNSAPDKSGLPSDRFSAERTGGSVSTLTIQRTQQEDSAVYLCASSRDPGGPLHFGNGTRLTVT.

This sequence joins TRBV5-1 and TRBJ2-1; 8 bases match TRBD2. The V gene end was trimmed by 4 bases and the J gene end by 3 bases; junction bases not matched to a gene: 6. Germline V gene lookup returns CDR1 SGHRS and CDR2 YFSETQ. The length of the CDR3 is 15 residues. CDR3 DNA: TGCGCCAGCAGCCACACTAGCGGTGACTACAATGAGCAGTTCTTC. Its protein product is CASSHTSGDYNEQFF.

The V and J genes are TRBV2 and TRBJ2-3; the D gene is possibly TRBD1 (6 bases). The CDR3 runs to 16 residues. Per germline, CDR1 SNHLY and CDR2 FYNNEI. V dropped 6 bases and J dropped 2 bases, with 18 bases sitting between them. The DNA for the CDR3 is TGTGCCAGCAGCGGGAAAACAGGGCTGGCCACAGATACGCAGTATTTT. It translates to CASSGKTGLATDTQYF.

This rearrangement joins TRBV18 to TRBJ2-7; D is uncertain. The CDR3 is made up of 15 amino acids. CDR1 and CDR2 (germline): KGHSH, LQKENI. Trimming left V 5 bases short and J 3 bases short, with 17 bases between. For the CDR3, the DNA is TGTGCCAGCTCATCAAATCGGGCCTCGAGCTACGAGCAGTACTTC. Protein product: CASSSNRASSYEQYF.

The chain links TRBV7-6 to TRBJ2-1; D possibly uses TRBD1 or TRBD2 (7 bases each). V was clipped by 5 bases and J by 9 bases, with 14 bases between them. Germline V gene data show CDR1 as SGHVS and CDR2 as FNYEAQ. The CDR3 consists of 13 residues. DNA of the CDR3: TGTGCCAGCAGCCAGGGGGGGAGTGGTGAGCAGTTCTTC. This translates into CASSQGGSGEQFF.

The chain carries TRBV4-1 and TRBJ2-3; the match to TRBD2 covers 15 bases. CDR1 is MGHRA and CDR2 is YSYEKL in the germline V gene. Trimming at V came to 4 bases and at J to 5 bases, leaving 10 bases not matched to a gene. The CDR3 sequence is 18 residues long. The CDR3 sequence: CASSREPGTSGGKDTQYF. CDR3 nucleotides: TGCGCCAGCAGCCGGGAACCTGGGACTAGCGGGGGGAAAGATACGCAGTATTTT.

The chain couples TRBV19 to TRBJ2-2; D unclear. Germline values: CDR1 LNHDA, CDR2 SQIVND (reference sequence). V lost 1 base and J 6 bases, leaving 9 bases between the germline ends. The CDR3 extends over 14 amino acids. CDR3 sequence: CASSIVPGSGELFF. CDR3 coding DNA: TGTGCCAGTAGTATAGTCCCAGGTTCCGGGGAGCTGTTTTTT.

This chain joins TRBV7-2 and TRBJ2-2; 9 bases map to TRBD2. The germline CDR1 and CDR2 sequences are SGHTA and FQGNSA. The V gene end was trimmed by 5 bases and the J gene end by 6 bases; junction bases not matched to a gene: 13. The CDR3 runs to 17 residues. CDR3 protein: CASSRDSMRGGAGELFF. The CDR3 DNA sequence: TGTGCCAGCAGCCGCGACTCGATGCGGGGGGGTGCCGGGGAGCTGTTTTTT.

The chain uses TRBV12-5 and TRBJ1-5; no reliable D call. The V and J ends lost 6 bases and 7 bases respectively, with 13 bases between them. This CDR3 contains 13 residues. From germline, CDR1 is LGHNT and CDR2 FRNRAP. CDR3 bases: TGTGCTAGTGGCTCCCGCCGTGCACAGCCCCAGCATTTT. This encodes CASGSRRAQPQHF.

J is TRBJ2-4 and V is TRBV4-1; D might be TRBD1 or TRBD2, each matching 5 bases. Trimming shortened V by 1 base and J by 0 bases, and 13 bases separated the two germline ends. CDR1 is MGHRA and CDR2 is YSYEKL in the germline V gene. CDR3 length equals 17 residues. The CDR3 here is CASSQVPAGGAKNIQYF. CDR3 nucleotides: TGCGCCAGCAGCCAAGTGCCGGCTGGGGGAGCCAAAAACATTCAGTACTTC.

J is TRBJ1-2 and V is TRBV2; D is unclear. The CDR3 sequence is 16 residues long. V was shortened by 5 bases and J by 5 bases, with 21 bases between the two germline ends. The germline V gene has CDR1 SNHLY and CDR2 FYNNEI. CDR3 coding DNA: TGTGCCAGCAGTCCTATCCCGAAATCCTCTATTTATGGCTACACCTTC. Translating it yields CASSPIPKSSIYGYTF.

The chain employs TRBV10-2 and TRBJ1-1; TRBD1 matches 10 bases. V shed 9 bases and J 4 bases; nucleotides not matched to a gene: 11. The CDR3 totals 15 residues. From germline, CDR1 is WSHSY and CDR2 SAAADI. The CDR3 DNA is TGCGCCAGTAGAGGTGGGACAGGGGAGGCCACTGAAGCTTTCTTT. Amino acid sequence: CASRGGTGEATEAFF.

The V gene is TRBV21-1, the J gene TRBJ2-4; the table's TRBD1 call for D was not verified on the DNA. TRBV21-1 counts as a pseudogene. This CDR3 has 18 residues. The CDR3 DNA sequence: TGTGCCAGCAGCACTACCGGGACAGGGGCCCTTGCCAAAAACATTCAGTACTTC. Amino acids: CASSTTGTGALAKNIQYF.

The rearrangement links TRBV18 to TRBJ1-5; the match to TRBD1 covers 7 bases. The CDR3 has 14 residues. V gave up 1 base and J gave up 5 bases; unmatched junction bases: 2. CDR1 and CDR2 from the germline V gene are KGHSH and LQKENI. The CDR3 coding sequence is TGTGCCAGCTCACCACGGACAGGTGATCAGCCCCAGCATTTT. This codes for CASSPRTGDQPQHF.

This chain links TRBV6-1 with TRBJ2-1, with D possibly matching TRBD1 (6 bases). The germline gives CDR1 MNHNS, CDR2 SASEGT. The CDR3 is made up of 14 amino acids. V lost 7 bases to trimming and J lost 7 bases, with 17 bases between them. Here the CDR3 DNA reads TGTGCCAGCACCCCTACCTACCAGGGGAATGAGCAGTTCTTC. Translated, it gives CASTPTYQGNEQFF.

In its sample, this clone was seen once. This chain joins TRBV5-1 and TRBJ2-1, with D possibly TRBD2 on 5 matching bases. Trimming cost V 0 bases and J 0 bases, with 7 bases left between them. The CDR3 is made up of 15 amino acids. Per germline, CDR1 SGHRS and CDR2 YFSETQ. CDR3 in DNA: TGCGCCAGCAGCTTGGATGGGAGCTCCTACAATGAGCAGTTCTTC. It encodes CASSLDGSSYNEQFF. Supplemented by reference TRBV5-1 and TRBJ2-1, the full variable domain reads KAGVTQTPRYLIKTRGQQVTLSCSPISGHRSVSWYQQTPGQGLQFLFEYFSETQRNKGNFPGRFSGRQFSNSRSEMNVSTLELGDSALYLCASSLDGSSYNEQFFGPGTRLTVL.

This clone has only one observation. The rearrangement joins TRBV5-6 to TRBJ2-5, with TRBD1 matching 7 bases. The germline CDR1 and CDR2 sequences are SGHDT and YYEEEE. V lost 2 bases and J lost 6; bases outside the gene matches: 10. This CDR3 region has 15 residues. The CDR3 DNA is TGTGCCAGCAGCTTTTTTTCAGGGGGTCGAAAGACCCAGTACTTC. This encodes CASSFFSGGRKTQYF.

The J gene is TRBJ1-2, the V gene TRBV28; D might be TRBD1 (5 bases). The CDR3 is 12 amino acids. Germline-derived CDR1 and CDR2 are MDHEN and SYDVKM. V was clipped by 7 bases and J by 8 bases, with 14 bases between them. The DNA for the CDR3 is TGTGCCAGCAACCAGCAGGGTGAGGGCTACACCTTC. This codes for CASNQQGEGYTF.

The CDR3 DNA reads as TGTGCCACCAGCAGAGACGGGGGGAGCTACAATGAGCAGTTCTTC. Amino acid sequence: CATSRDGGSYNEQFF. J is TRBJ2-1 and V is TRBV15, with 7 nucleotides matching TRBD2. Germline V gene data show CDR1 as LNHNV and CDR2 as YYDKDF (reference sequence). V was clipped by 0 bases and J by 3 bases; unmatched bases: 2. CDR3 length equals 15 residues.

The chain employs TRBV6-5 and TRBJ1-2; a possible D gene is TRBD1 (5 bases). The length of the CDR3 is 15 residues. V shed 0 bases and J shed 5 bases, with 13 bases lying between them. In germline, CDR1 is MNHEY, CDR2 SVGAGI. For the CDR3, the DNA is TGTGCCAGCAGTTACTCGAGCCAGGGCGTTTATGGCTACACCTTC. This sequence encodes CASSYSSQGVYGYTF.